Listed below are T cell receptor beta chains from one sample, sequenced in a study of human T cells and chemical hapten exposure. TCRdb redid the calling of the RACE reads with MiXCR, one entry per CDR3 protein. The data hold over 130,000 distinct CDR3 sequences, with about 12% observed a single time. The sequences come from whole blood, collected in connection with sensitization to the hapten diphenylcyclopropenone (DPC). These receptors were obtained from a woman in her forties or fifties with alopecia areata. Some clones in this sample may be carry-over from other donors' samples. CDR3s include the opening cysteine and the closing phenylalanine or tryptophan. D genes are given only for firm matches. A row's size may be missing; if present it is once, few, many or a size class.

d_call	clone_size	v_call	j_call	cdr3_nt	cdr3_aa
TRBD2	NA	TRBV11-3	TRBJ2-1	TGTGCCAGCAGCCAGACTAGCGGGAGCGGCCGTCAGTTCTTC	CASSQTSGSGRQFF
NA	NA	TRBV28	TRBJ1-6	TGTGCCAGCAGCAGGGGATCGGGTTCACCCCTCCACTTT	CASSRGSGSPLHF
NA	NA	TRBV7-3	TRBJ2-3	TGTGCCAGCAGCTTAATTTCGGGAGTGGGAGATACGCAGTATTTT	CASSLISGVGDTQYF
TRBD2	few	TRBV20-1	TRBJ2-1	TGCAGTGCGGCAACTAGCGGAGGTCAGAATGAGCAGTTCTTC	CSAATSGGQNEQFF
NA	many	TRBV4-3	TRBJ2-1	TGCGCCAGCAGCCAAAGGGCGGCGTTCTCCTACAATGAGCAGTTCTTC	CASSQRAAFSYNEQFF
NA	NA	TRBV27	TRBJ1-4	TGTGCCAGCAGCCGGGCCGGGATTGAAGAAAAACTGTTTTTT	CASSRAGIEEKLFF
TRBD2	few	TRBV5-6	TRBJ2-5	TGTGCCAGCAGTCGCGTACTAGCGGGAAACCAAGAGACCCAGTACTTC	CASSRVLAGNQETQYF
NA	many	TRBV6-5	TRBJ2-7	TGTGCCAGCAGTTCTGCCGCGGGCCCTAGAGAGCAGTACTTC	CASSSAAGPREQYF
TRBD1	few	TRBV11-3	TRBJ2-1	TGTGCCAGCAGCACGCGGACAGGTGAGCAGTTCTTC	CASSTRTGEQFF
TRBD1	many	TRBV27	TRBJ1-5	TGTGCCAGCAGTTTATTCAGGGGGCGAAATCAGCCCCAGCATTTT	CASSLFRGRNQPQHF
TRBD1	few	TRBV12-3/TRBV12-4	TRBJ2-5	TGTGCCAGCAGTCACTACCCCCCGACAGGGACCCAAGAGACCCAGTACTTC	CASSHYPPTGTQETQYF
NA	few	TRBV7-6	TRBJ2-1	TGTGCCAGCAGCAGACGACTAGGCAGTTCCTACAATGAGCAGTTCTTC	CASSRRLGSSYNEQFF
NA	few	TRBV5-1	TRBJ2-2	TGCGCCAGCAGCTTGGTCGGCGGGTTGTTGAACACCGGGGAGCTGTTTTTT	CASSLVGGLLNTGELFF
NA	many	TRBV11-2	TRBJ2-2	TGTGCCAGCAGCTTCGGAACCGGGGAGCTGTTTTTT	CASSFGTGELFF
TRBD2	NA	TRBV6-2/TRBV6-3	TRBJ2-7	TGTGCCAGCAGTTACGAACCCACTAGCGGGAATTTCCGTGGGAACGAGCAGTACTTC	CASSYEPTSGNFRGNEQYF
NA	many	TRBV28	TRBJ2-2	TGTGCCAGCAGTCTAGCAGGGCCCGGGGAGCTGTTTTTT	CASSLAGPGELFF
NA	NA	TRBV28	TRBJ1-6	TGTGCCACCCACCCCCCCAGGGGAAGACAGTCACCCCTCCACTTT	CATHPPRGRQSPLHF
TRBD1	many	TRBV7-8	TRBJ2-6	TGTGCCAGCAGCTTCGGGACAGGGCGCTCTGGGGCCAACGTCCTGACTTTC	CASSFGTGRSGANVLTF
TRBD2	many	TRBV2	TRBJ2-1	TGTGCCACCGGGGGGAGAGTGCGGTCCTACAATGAGCAGTTCTTC	CATGGRVRSYNEQFF